This note documents a single TCR beta chain sequence. The V segment lost 4 bases and the J segment 1 base; nucleotides outside the gene matches: 7. There are 16 residues in the CDR3. Germline assignment: CDR1 SGHTA and CDR2 FQGNSA. The data are from a study of cytomegalovirus exposure and HLA in healthy donors. The PCR ran on 60 Vbeta and 13 Jbeta primers. Generated by immunoSEQ multiplex PCR, the TCRdb table keeps only in-frame clones and is missing some. The table includes over 150,000 clones, about 65% detected once. The TCR originated in a woman aged 25 to 39 in good health and CMV-seronegative. The sequencing sample was made of PBMCs. The chain has TRBV7-2 and TRBJ1-3; 7 bases map to TRBD1. The DNA for the CDR3 is TGTGCCAGCAGCTCGATGACAGGGTATTCTGGAAACACCATATATTTT. It codes for CASSSMTGYSGNTIYF.